This T cell receptor beta chain was sequenced for a study of T cell responses to AZD1222 COVID-19 vaccine. Across the study: Pooled together were second doses at about 4 or about 12 weeks.

Some clones are missing from TCRdb's copy, which holds only in-frame ones; the method was immunoSEQ multiplex PCR. The sample consists of around 150,000 clones, 85% to 95% of them appearing once. V was clipped by 6 bases and J by 11 bases, with 17 bases between them. CDR3 size: 13 residues. This chain connects TRBV12-3 or TRBV12-4 to TRBJ1-5; D is unclear. Sample: peripheral blood, taken on day 0 of AZD1222 vaccination. The source is an adult in good health. For the CDR3, the DNA is TGTGCCAGCAGGGGAGCCCAATTGATTGCCCAGCATTTT. This gives the protein CASRGAQLIAQHF.